The clone carrying this T cell receptor beta chain occurred many times. CDR3 length: 13 residues. The germline gives CDR1 DFQATT, CDR2 SNEGSKA (reference sequence). These data belong to a study of T-cell reconstitution after alpha-beta-depleted transplantation in children. Unique molecular identifiers tagged the TCRbeta library. TCRdb re-called the PCR reads through MiXCR, storing one row per CDR3 protein. The profile covers 70,000 or so distinct CDR3 sequences, with roughly a tenth appearing a single time and roughly an eighth taken by the ten largest. The rearrangement uses TRBV20-1 and TRBJ2-3, with D possibly being TRBD1 (5 bases). The TCR comes from a boy between 10 and 17 years old with acute myeloid leukemia, due to receive a stem cell transplant. The sample in question was PBMCs, obtained before TCRalphabeta/CD19-depleted stem cell transplant. This CDR3 is CRAMTVSTDTQYF. DNA of the CDR3: TGCAGGGCGATGACAGTTAGCACAGATACGCAGTATTTT.